A single sample gave rise to the 27 T cell receptor beta chains below, sequenced in a study of blood T cells in healthy people across ages (dated by TCRdb to about 2015). Library preparation used 5' RACE. Sequencing used an Illumina HiSeq 2500. A second about 6 to 11 cycle PCR used a sample-barcoded 5' primer and a J-beta primer mix. TCRdb ran its own pipeline on the public reads, namely fastp trimming at Q25 and MiXCR clone calling, and kept in-frame beta chains. Rows are combined by CDR3 protein, so each entry shows the most common genes and DNA. In all, the sample holds about 830,000 distinct CDR3 sequences, and roughly 50% of those were seen once. The top ten hold around 22% of the sample. Sequences were obtained from blood. All receptors come from a young man in good health.

This chain links TRBV28 with TRBJ2-1, with D possibly being TRBD2 (5 bases). With 7 bases removed from V and 7 bases from J, the gap between germline ends came to 17 bases. Per the germline V gene, CDR1 is MDHEN and CDR2 is SYDVKM. The CDR3 totals 14 residues. CDR3 bases: TGTGCCAGCAACCCGGGATCATTTCTAAATGAGCAGTTCTTC. It encodes CASNPGSFLNEQFF.

The chain recombines TRBV20-1 with TRBJ2-5; D call uncertain. The V and J ends lost 6 bases and 0 bases respectively, with 5 bases between them. CDR1 and CDR2 (germline): DFQATT, SNEGSKA (reference sequence). The CDR3 is 11 amino acids. CDR3 DNA: TGCAGTGCCTACTACCAAGAGACCCAGTACTTC. Translating it yields CSAYYQETQYF.

The rearrangement uses TRBV30 and TRBJ2-7; unclear D gene. The CDR3 extends over 12 amino acids. Per the germline V gene, CDR1 is GTSNPN and CDR2 is SVGIG (reference sequence). V was pared by 0 bases and J by 2 bases, with 5 bases between. The CDR3 DNA follows: TGTGCCTGGAGTGTTACCACCTACGAGCAGTACTTC. Translated: CAWSVTTYEQYF.

The rearrangement uses TRBV20-1 and TRBJ2-3; D may be TRBD1 or TRBD2 (6 bases each). The CDR3 has 14 amino acids. Per the germline V gene, CDR1 is DFQATT and CDR2 is SNEGSKA (reference sequence). Trimming cost V 0 bases and J 2 bases, with 9 bases left between them. This CDR3 is CSARDPGATDTQYF. The CDR3, as DNA: TGCAGTGCTAGAGACCCGGGGGCCACAGATACGCAGTATTTT.

This clonotype was seen only a few times. The chain is built from TRBV7-9 and TRBJ2-1; possible D gene TRBD2, 5 bases. V was clipped by 4 bases and J by 8 bases, with 12 bases between them. This CDR3 is built from 13 residues. The germline V gene encodes CDR1 SEHNR and CDR2 FQNEAQ (reference sequence). Here the CDR3 DNA reads TGTGCCAGCAGCTCCCCCAGCGGCCATGAGCAGTTCTTC. Protein: CASSSPSGHEQFF.

The rearrangement joins TRBV7-3 to TRBJ2-1; D not certain. Germline assignment: CDR1 SGHTA and CDR2 FQGTGA. Deletions cut 2 bases from V and 10 bases from J, with 18 bases between. CDR3 size: 15 residues. Here the CDR3 reads CASSLGAIDVYEQFF. As DNA, the CDR3 is TGTGCCAGCAGCTTAGGAGCCATCGACGTATACGAGCAGTTCTTC.

J is TRBJ2-4 and V is TRBV6-4; no reliable D call. The CDR3 runs to 14 residues. Germline-derived CDR1 and CDR2 are MRHNA and SNTAGT. Trimming took off 8 bases at V and 13 bases at J, with 24 bases between the two ends. The CDR3 DNA reads as TGTGCCAGCGGAACCGAGCGAGGACCCCTGGAGCAGTACTTC. Amino acids: CASGTERGPLEQYF.

This clonotype was found once. The rearrangement uses TRBV28 and TRBJ2-5, with D unclear. Germline V gene data show CDR1 as MDHEN and CDR2 as SYDVKM. V was clipped by 8 bases and J by 1 base, with 14 bases between them. This CDR3 has 14 residues. The CDR3 nucleotides read TGTGCCAGCCGGCAGCCGATGATCCAAGAGACCCAGTACTTC. The encoded protein is CASRQPMIQETQYF.

This clonotype came up once. The chain couples TRBV20-1 to TRBJ2-3; D possibly uses TRBD1 or TRBD2 (6 bases each). Trimming pared 3 bases from V and 7 bases from J, leaving 20 bases between. CDR1 DFQATT and CDR2 SNEGSKA come from the germline V gene (reference sequence). The CDR3 spans 15 residues. The CDR3 DNA follows: TGCAGTGCTAGCCCTCTCGGGGGCTTTCTGAATACGCAGTATTTT. Protein product: CSASPLGGFLNTQYF.

This clonotype was picked up a small number of times. The gene calls are TRBV7-2 and TRBJ1-1; D call uncertain. V lost 3 bases, J lost 1 base, and 6 bases lay in between. The CDR3 totals 13 residues. Germline CDR1 is SGHTA and CDR2 is FQGNSA. CDR3 sequence (DNA): TGTGCCAGCAGCTTTGCGCAGAACACTGAAGCTTTCTTT. Translated, it gives CASSFAQNTEAFF.

This clonotype was observed a few times. V gene TRBV20-1 combines with J gene TRBJ1-4, with TRBD1 as a possible D gene (5 bases). V gave up 1 base and J gave up 4 bases, with 10 bases separating them. CDR1 and CDR2 from the germline V gene are DFQATT and SNEGSKA (reference sequence). The CDR3 is 14 residues long. CDR3 DNA sequence: TGCAGTGCTAGAGGGGGGATATATAATGAAAAACTGTTTTTT. Amino acid sequence: CSARGGIYNEKLFF.

There are a few counts of this clonotype. V usage is TRBV29-1 and J usage is TRBJ2-7; 7 bases match TRBD2. After removal of 4 bases from V and 2 bases from J, the junction contained 2 bases not matched to a gene. The length of the CDR3 is 12 residues. The germline gives CDR1 SQVTM, CDR2 ANQGSEA. CDR3 DNA sequence: TGCAGCGTTGTGCTAGCGGCCTACGAGCAGTACTTC. Its protein is CSVVLAAYEQYF.

The table lists this clonotype with a count of one. This sequence joins TRBV4-3 and TRBJ2-7, with a possible D match to TRBD1 (6 bases). The CDR3 covers 16 residues. Looked up from germline, CDR1 is LGHNA and CDR2 is YSLEER. The germline V and J ends were trimmed by 0 bases and 5 bases, with 17 bases remaining between them. CDR3: CASSQDSRGSLNEQYF. The DNA for the CDR3 is TGCGCCAGCAGCCAAGATTCGAGGGGGAGTCTGAACGAGCAGTACTTC.

The V gene is TRBV12-3 or TRBV12-4, the J gene TRBJ2-4; the D gene is possibly TRBD1 (6 bases). Between the trimmed V and J ends, which lost 6 bases and 3 bases, there was a span of 12 bases. This CDR3 region has 14 residues. The CDR3 protein is CASSPGGLKNIQYF. DNA for the CDR3: TGTGCCAGCAGCCCTGGGGGCCTCAAAAACATTCAGTACTTC.

This clonotype was found many times. V and J are TRBV7-2 and TRBJ2-3, with D tentatively TRBD1 (6 bases). The V end lost 4 bases, the J end lost 1 base, and 18 bases lay between the germline ends. The CDR3 has 17 amino acids. Germline V gives CDR1 SGHTA, CDR2 FQGNSA. The CDR3 loop reads CASSWLTGPGGTDTQYF. As DNA, the CDR3 is TGTGCCAGCAGCTGGCTGACAGGCCCGGGTGGCACAGATACGCAGTATTTT.

This clonotype was observed a handful of times. This chain connects TRBV7-9 to TRBJ2-6, with D hard to call. CDR1 SEHNR and CDR2 FQNEAQ come from the germline V gene (reference sequence). The CDR3 spans 17 residues. The V and J ends lost 5 bases and 0 bases respectively, with 14 bases between them. The CDR3 bases are TGTGCCAGCAGCAACCCCATATTGAGCTCTGGGGCCAACGTCCTGACTTTC. This sequence encodes CASSNPILSSGANVLTF. The whole variable domain, filled in from reference TRBV7-9 and TRBJ2-6, reads DTGVSQNPRHKITKRGQNVTFRCDPISEHNRLYWYRQTLGQGPEFLTYFQNEAQLEKSRLLSDRFSAERPKGSFSTLEIQRTEQGDSAMYLCASSNPILSSGANVLTFGAGSRLTVL.

This chain uses TRBV12-3 or TRBV12-4 with TRBJ2-2; D call uncertain. This CDR3 region has 10 residues. V lost 3 bases and J 7 bases, leaving 0 bases between the germline ends. The CDR3 sequence: CASSFGELFF. The CDR3 DNA sequence: TGTGCCAGCAGTTTCGGGGAGCTGTTTTTT.

This clonotype was seen a handful of times. This chain connects TRBV20-1 to TRBJ2-7; 13 bases are a match to TRBD2. Unmatched junction bases numbered 8, after V lost 6 bases and J lost 3 bases. Germline V CDR1 and CDR2: DFQATT, SNEGSKA (reference sequence). The CDR3 is 15 amino acids. For the CDR3, the DNA is TGCAGTGCGGTTGGACTAGCGGGGGTGAGCTACGAGCAGTACTTC. This codes for CSAVGLAGVSYEQYF.

The chain links TRBV20-1 to TRBJ2-1; D not resolved. Per the germline V gene, CDR1 is DFQATT and CDR2 is SNEGSKA (reference sequence). This CDR3 region has 12 residues. Between the trimmed V and J ends, which lost 3 bases and 3 bases, there was a span of 6 bases. This chain's CDR3 is CSASRIYNEQFF. CDR3 coding DNA: TGCAGTGCTAGCCGAATCTACAATGAGCAGTTCTTC.

The chain is built from TRBV10-3 and TRBJ2-7; D ambiguous. This CDR3 comprises 12 residues. Germline V gene data show CDR1 as ENHRY and CDR2 as SYGVKD. Trimming took 7 bases from V and 1 from J, leaving 8 bases between them. The CDR3 is CAITSSSYEQYF. Here the CDR3 DNA reads TGTGCCATCACCTCCTCTTCCTACGAGCAGTACTTC.

The J gene is TRBJ2-4, the V gene TRBV20-1; TRBD1 matches at 8 bases. The J call may not be correct, given that the DNA end is closer to TRBJ2-7. Germline CDR1 reads DFQATT; CDR2 reads SNEGSKA (reference sequence). The CDR3 runs to 15 residues. The CDR3 DNA reads TGCAGTGCTAGAGAGACAGGGGCACCTTCCTACGAGCAGTACTTC. Protein: CSARETGAPSYEQYF.

The V gene is TRBV5-6, the J gene TRBJ2-3; D may be TRBD1 (6 bases). Germline values: CDR1 SGHDT, CDR2 YYEEEE. This CDR3 has 16 residues. The V gene lost 4 bases and the J gene lost 0 bases, with 15 bases spanning the gap. The CDR3 coding sequence is TGTGCCAGCAGCGAGCGACAGGAATCTAGCACAGATACGCAGTATTTT. This translates into CASSERQESSTDTQYF.

The chain links TRBV11-2 to TRBJ2-1; 13 nucleotides agree with TRBD2. This CDR3 region has 16 residues. Germline-derived CDR1 and CDR2 are SGHAT and FQNNGV. J was trimmed by 7 bases and V by 5 bases; bases with no gene match: 8. This CDR3 is CASSTGTSGAINEQFF. In DNA form, the CDR3 reads TGTGCCAGCAGCACCGGGACTAGCGGGGCGATAAATGAGCAGTTCTTC.

CDR3 region: CASSYRWATSPDTQYF. In nucleotides, the CDR3 is TGTGCCAGCAGTTATAGGTGGGCCACTTCACCAGATACGCAGTATTTT. The chain is built from TRBV27 and TRBJ2-3, with D unresolved. The germline CDR1 and CDR2 sequences are MNHEY and SMNVEV (reference sequence). Trimming cost V 4 bases and J 4 bases, with 18 bases left between them. This CDR3 contains 16 residues.

This clonotype was seen more than once but under ten times. The V and J genes are TRBV29-1 and TRBJ1-1; no definite D call. CDR3 length: 11 amino acids. V was clipped by 7 bases and J by 0 bases, with 6 bases between them. The germline gives CDR1 SQVTM, CDR2 ANQGSEA. CDR3 sequence reads: CSGRLNTEAFF. CDR3 coding DNA: TGCAGCGGGCGTCTGAACACTGAAGCTTTCTTT. Filled out from reference TRBV29-1 and TRBJ1-1, the complete variable domain reads SAVISQKPSRDICQRGTSLTIQCQVDSQVTMMFWYRQQPGQSLTLIATANQGSEATYESGFVIDKFPISRPNLTFSTLTVSNMSPEDSSIYLCSGRLNTEAFFGQGTRLTVV.

The chain carries TRBV20-1 and TRBJ2-5; 10 bases are a match to TRBD2. This CDR3 comprises 15 residues. Germline lookup yields CDR1 DFQATT and CDR2 SNEGSKA (reference sequence). Losses at the gene ends were 1 base for V and 1 base for J; bases not matched to a gene: 3. CDR3 nucleotides: TGCAGTGCTAGAGTGGCTAGCGGGAGCCAAGAGACCCAGTACTTC. Translation: CSARVASGSQETQYF.

The V call is TRBV28, the J call TRBJ1-2, with D possibly being TRBD1 (6 bases). CDR3 size: 13 residues. Germline V gene data show CDR1 as MDHEN and CDR2 as SYDVKM. V was clipped by 6 bases and J by 8 bases, with 16 bases between them. CDR3 in amino acids: CASRDDRNWGYTF. The CDR3 nucleotides are TGTGCCAGCAGGGACGACAGGAATTGGGGCTACACCTTC.